The clone carrying this TCR beta chain has a handful of counts. Antigen: not known. The data were taken from a study of beta chain features in type 1 diabetes. Study background: Age, gender and cell yields were similar between patients and healthy donors. Study-level points and caveats: PCR might preferentially amplify shorter templates, equally in patients and controls.

Expressed TCRB transcripts were sequenced after all isolated RNA was converted to cDNA. TCRdb's copy holds only in-frame clones and misses some; the assay was immunoSEQ multiplex PCR. The sample contains under 450,000 clones, about 15% of which appear only once. The CDR3 sequence is 15 residues long. Germline trimming cut 5 bases from V and 7 bases from J; bases unmatched to any gene: 7. Germline V gives CDR1 SEHNR, CDR2 FQNEAQ (reference sequence). Stem cell-like memory, regulatory, central memory and naive CD4+ cells were sorted via CD45RO/CCR7/CD25/CD127/CD95/CD27. The authors obtained over 98% purity in all sorted populations.

This chain connects TRBV7-9 to TRBJ2-1; 11 nucleotides agree with TRBD2. This sequence originates from a man aged 25 to 40 in good health. Input material: naive CD4+ T cells from blood. This CDR3 reads CASSITSGSKNEQFF. The DNA of the CDR3 is TGTGCCAGCAGCATTACTAGCGGGAGTAAAAATGAGCAGTTCTTC.